These T cell receptor beta chains were read from a single sample in a study of cytomegalovirus exposure and HLA in healthy donors. The protocol was immunoSEQ multiplex PCR, while the TCRdb copy is restricted to in-frame clones and leaves out a portion. The table records over 150,000 clones, about 80% of them present only once. Material for sequencing was PBMCs. All receptors come from a man aged 25 to 40 in good health and CMV-seropositive. CDR3s leave out the opening cysteine and the closing phenylalanine or tryptophan. D genes are given only for firm matches. Only part of the rows carry a size: once, few, many, or a class if the clone is expanded.

j_call: TRBJ2-1
v_call: TRBV7-9
d_call: NA
clone_size: NA
cdr3_aa: ASSSTVSNEQF

j_call: TRBJ2-3
v_call: TRBV10-2
d_call: TRBD2
clone_size: NA
cdr3_aa: ASSERLAGGPTSTDTQY

j_call: TRBJ2-5
v_call: TRBV29-1
d_call: TRBD1
clone_size: NA
cdr3_aa: SVCTGTAVLQETQY

j_call: TRBJ1-4
v_call: TRBV15
d_call: NA
clone_size: NA
cdr3_aa: ATSRDLTATNEKLF

j_call: TRBJ1-2
v_call: TRBV4-2
d_call: NA
clone_size: NA
cdr3_aa: ASSQENNPNYGYT

j_call: TRBJ1-1
v_call: TRBV29-1
d_call: NA
clone_size: NA
cdr3_aa: SVELREATEAF

j_call: TRBJ2-3
v_call: TRBV7-9
d_call: NA
clone_size: once
cdr3_aa: ASSLGGTGRADTQY

j_call: TRBJ2-7
v_call: TRBV4-1
d_call: TRBD1
clone_size: NA
cdr3_aa: ASSPRDRSYEQY

j_call: TRBJ1-3
v_call: TRBV6-5
d_call: TRBD1
clone_size: NA
cdr3_aa: ASSYSRGTGNTIY

j_call: TRBJ2-2
v_call: TRBV4-1
d_call: NA
clone_size: NA
cdr3_aa: ASSWRVSAGELF

j_call: TRBJ2-5
v_call: TRBV5-4
d_call: TRBD1
clone_size: few
cdr3_aa: ASSSKTGTQETQY

j_call: TRBJ1-1
v_call: TRBV11-2
d_call: TRBD1
clone_size: NA
cdr3_aa: ASSPGTGVTEAF

j_call: TRBJ2-7
v_call: TRBV5-1
d_call: NA
clone_size: NA
cdr3_aa: ASRDQAYEQY

j_call: TRBJ2-2
v_call: TRBV4-1
d_call: NA
clone_size: NA
cdr3_aa: ASSHGSAELF

j_call: TRBJ2-5
v_call: TRBV20-1
d_call: NA
clone_size: NA
cdr3_aa: SWVFGETQY

j_call: TRBJ1-6
v_call: TRBV2
d_call: TRBD1
clone_size: NA
cdr3_aa: ASSFAGGIINSPLH

j_call: TRBJ2-3
v_call: TRBV4-1
d_call: TRBD2
clone_size: NA
cdr3_aa: ASSPNPSGGAIGTDTQY

j_call: TRBJ1-5
v_call: TRBV28
d_call: NA
clone_size: once
cdr3_aa: ASSTTGSYSNQPQH

j_call: TRBJ2-7
v_call: TRBV5-1
d_call: TRBD1
clone_size: NA
cdr3_aa: ASSSGTDSYEQY

j_call: TRBJ1-5
v_call: TRBV28
d_call: NA
clone_size: NA
cdr3_aa: ATGGNQPQH

j_call: TRBJ2-2
v_call: TRBV7-9
d_call: NA
clone_size: NA
cdr3_aa: ASRQGRGELF

j_call: TRBJ2-7
v_call: TRBV2
d_call: NA
clone_size: once
cdr3_aa: ASSPRVLYEQY

j_call: TRBJ1-2
v_call: TRBV29-1
d_call: NA
clone_size: NA
cdr3_aa: SVVGAASDYGYT

j_call: TRBJ2-5
v_call: TRBV11-1
d_call: NA
clone_size: NA
cdr3_aa: ASSLRSRQGGGGETQY

j_call: TRBJ2-3
v_call: TRBV25-1
d_call: NA
clone_size: NA
cdr3_aa: ASSEYTDTQY

j_call: TRBJ2-7
v_call: TRBV18
d_call: NA
clone_size: NA
cdr3_aa: ASSPLSGFYEQY

j_call: TRBJ2-7
v_call: TRBV6-5
d_call: TRBD2
clone_size: NA
cdr3_aa: ASRPGAGGLYEQY

j_call: TRBJ2-5
v_call: TRBV29-1
d_call: TRBD1
clone_size: once
cdr3_aa: SVGETGPQETQY

j_call: TRBJ2-7
v_call: TRBV10-3
d_call: NA
clone_size: once
cdr3_aa: AINPGRAYEQY

j_call: TRBJ2-5
v_call: TRBV10-1
d_call: TRBD2
clone_size: NA
cdr3_aa: ASSDLCAGEAQY

j_call: TRBJ2-5
v_call: TRBV19
d_call: TRBD2
clone_size: NA
cdr3_aa: ASSISGGLGETQY

j_call: TRBJ2-1
v_call: TRBV27
d_call: NA
clone_size: NA
cdr3_aa: ASANGGEQF

j_call: TRBJ2-2
v_call: TRBV9
d_call: NA
clone_size: NA
cdr3_aa: ASSPRTANTGELF